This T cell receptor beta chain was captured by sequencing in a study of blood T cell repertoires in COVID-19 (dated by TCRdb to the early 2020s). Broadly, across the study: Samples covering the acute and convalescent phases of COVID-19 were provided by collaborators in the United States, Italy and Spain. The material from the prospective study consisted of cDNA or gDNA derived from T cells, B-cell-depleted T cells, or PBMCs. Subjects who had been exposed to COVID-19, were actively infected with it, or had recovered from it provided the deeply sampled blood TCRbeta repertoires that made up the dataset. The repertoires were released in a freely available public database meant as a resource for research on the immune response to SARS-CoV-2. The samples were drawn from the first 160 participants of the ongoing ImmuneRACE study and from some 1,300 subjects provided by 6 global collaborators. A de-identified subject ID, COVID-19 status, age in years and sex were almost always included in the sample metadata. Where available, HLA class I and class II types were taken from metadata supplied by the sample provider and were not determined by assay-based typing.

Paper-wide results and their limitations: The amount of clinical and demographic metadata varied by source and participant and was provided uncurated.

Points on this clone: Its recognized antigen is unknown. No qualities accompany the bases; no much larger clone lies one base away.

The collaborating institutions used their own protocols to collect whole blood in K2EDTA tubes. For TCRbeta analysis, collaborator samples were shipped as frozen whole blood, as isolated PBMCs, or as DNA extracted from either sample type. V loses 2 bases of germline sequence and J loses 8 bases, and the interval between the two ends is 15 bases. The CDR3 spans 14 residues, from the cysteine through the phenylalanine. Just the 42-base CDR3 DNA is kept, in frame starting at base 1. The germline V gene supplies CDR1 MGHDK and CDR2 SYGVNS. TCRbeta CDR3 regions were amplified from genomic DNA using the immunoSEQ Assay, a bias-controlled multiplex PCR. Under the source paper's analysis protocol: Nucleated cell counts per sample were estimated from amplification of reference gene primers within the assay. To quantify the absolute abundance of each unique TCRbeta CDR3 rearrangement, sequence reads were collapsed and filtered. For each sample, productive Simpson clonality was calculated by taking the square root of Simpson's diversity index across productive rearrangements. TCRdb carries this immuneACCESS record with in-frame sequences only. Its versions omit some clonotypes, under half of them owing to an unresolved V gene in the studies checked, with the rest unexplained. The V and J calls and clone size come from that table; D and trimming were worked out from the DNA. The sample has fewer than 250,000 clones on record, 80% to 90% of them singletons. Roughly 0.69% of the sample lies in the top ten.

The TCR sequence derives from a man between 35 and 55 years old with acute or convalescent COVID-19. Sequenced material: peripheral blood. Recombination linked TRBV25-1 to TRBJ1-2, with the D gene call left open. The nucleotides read TGTGCCAGCAGTGAAGATATCTTATTAAGCGGCTACACCTTC. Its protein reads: CASSEDILLSGYTF.